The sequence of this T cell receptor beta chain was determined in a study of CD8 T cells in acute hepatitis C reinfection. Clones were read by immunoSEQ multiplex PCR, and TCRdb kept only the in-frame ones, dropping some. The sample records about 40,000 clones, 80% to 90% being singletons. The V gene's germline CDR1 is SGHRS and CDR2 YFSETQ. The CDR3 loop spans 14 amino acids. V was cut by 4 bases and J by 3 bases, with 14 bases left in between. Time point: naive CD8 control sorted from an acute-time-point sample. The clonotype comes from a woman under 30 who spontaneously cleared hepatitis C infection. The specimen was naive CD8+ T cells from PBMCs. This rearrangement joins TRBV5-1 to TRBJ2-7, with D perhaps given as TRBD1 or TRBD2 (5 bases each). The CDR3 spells CASSVPGRYYEQYF. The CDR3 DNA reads TGCGCCAGCAGCGTCCCGGGACGGTACTACGAGCAGTACTTC. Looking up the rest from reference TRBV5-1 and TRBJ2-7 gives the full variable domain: KAGVTQTPRYLIKTRGQQVTLSCSPISGHRSVSWYQQTPGQGLQFLFEYFSETQRNKGNFPGRFSGRQFSNSRSEMNVSTLELGDSALYLCASSVPGRYYEQYFGPGTRLTVT.